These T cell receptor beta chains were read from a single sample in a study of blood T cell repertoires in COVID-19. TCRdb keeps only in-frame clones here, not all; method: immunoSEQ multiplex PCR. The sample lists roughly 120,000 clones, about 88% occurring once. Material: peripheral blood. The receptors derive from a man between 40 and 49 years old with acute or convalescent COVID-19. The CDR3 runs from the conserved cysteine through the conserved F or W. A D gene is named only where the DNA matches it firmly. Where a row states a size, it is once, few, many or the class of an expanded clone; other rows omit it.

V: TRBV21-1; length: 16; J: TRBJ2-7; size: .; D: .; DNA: TGTGCCAGCAGCAAAGAGGGGGACAGCCAATCCTACGAGCAGTACTTC; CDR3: CASSKEGDSQSYEQYF
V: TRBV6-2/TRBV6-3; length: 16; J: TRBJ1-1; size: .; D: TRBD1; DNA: TGTGCCAGCAGTCCCCAGAGGACAGGAATGAACACTGAAGCTTTCTTT; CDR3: CASSPQRTGMNTEAFF
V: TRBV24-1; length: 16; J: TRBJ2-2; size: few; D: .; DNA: TGTGCCACCAGTGATTTGGGGGCCGCGAACACCGGGGAGCTGTTTTTT; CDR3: CATSDLGAANTGELFF
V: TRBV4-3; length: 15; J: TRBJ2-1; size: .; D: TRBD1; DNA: TGCGCCAGCAGCCGCGGACAGGGGAGGGTCAATGAGCAGTTCTTC; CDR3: CASSRGQGRVNEQFF
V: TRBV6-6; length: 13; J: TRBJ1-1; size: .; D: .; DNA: TGTGCCAGCAGTTACAGAGTGAACACTGAAGCTTTCTTT; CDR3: CASSYRVNTEAFF
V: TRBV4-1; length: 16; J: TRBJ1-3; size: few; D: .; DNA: TGCGCCAGCAGCCATAGCGGGCGGGACGCTGGAAACACCATATATTTT; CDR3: CASSHSGRDAGNTIYF
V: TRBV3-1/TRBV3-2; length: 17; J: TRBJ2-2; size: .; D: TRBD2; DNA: TGTGCCAGCAGCCAAATCCCGGGACTAGCGTCGGCCGGGGAGCTGTTTTTT; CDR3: CASSQIPGLASAGELFF
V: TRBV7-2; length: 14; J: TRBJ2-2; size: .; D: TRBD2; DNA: TGTGCCAGCAGCTTAGGACTAGCGACCGGGGAGCTGTTTTTT; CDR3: CASSLGLATGELFF
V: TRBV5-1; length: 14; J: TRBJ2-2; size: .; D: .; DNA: TGCGCCAGCAGCTGGGTACAGGGTCCCGGGGAGCTGTTTTTT; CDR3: CASSWVQGPGELFF
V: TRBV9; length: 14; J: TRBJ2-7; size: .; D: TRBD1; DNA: TGTGCCAGCAGCCCCGGGGACAGGGACTACGAGCAGTACTTC; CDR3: CASSPGDRDYEQYF
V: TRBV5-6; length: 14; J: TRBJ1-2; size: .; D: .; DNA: TGTGCCAGCAGCTTGGCCGTAGGGGGTGATGGCTACACCTTC; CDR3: CASSLAVGGDGYTF
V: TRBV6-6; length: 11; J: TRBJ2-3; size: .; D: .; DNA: TGTGCCAGCAGCATCACAGATACGCAGTATTTT; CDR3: CASSITDTQYF
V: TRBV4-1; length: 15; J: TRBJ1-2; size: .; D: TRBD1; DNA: TGCGCCAGCAGCCTCTCAAAAGAAGGGGGCTCTGGCTACACCTTC; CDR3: CASSLSKEGGSGYTF
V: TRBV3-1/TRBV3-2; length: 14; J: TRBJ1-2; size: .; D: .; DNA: TGTGCCAGCAGCCAAGCCGGTTCAAACTATGGCTACACCTTC; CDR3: CASSQAGSNYGYTF
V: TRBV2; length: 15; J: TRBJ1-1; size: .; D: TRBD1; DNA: TGTGCCGGCAAAGCGATCGGGACAGGGGTAACTGAAGCTTTCTTT; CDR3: CAGKAIGTGVTEAFF
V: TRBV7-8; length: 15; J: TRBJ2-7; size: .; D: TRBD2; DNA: TGTGCCAGCAGCTTAATTGGCGGGGGGCGATACGAGCAGTACTTC; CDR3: CASSLIGGGRYEQYF
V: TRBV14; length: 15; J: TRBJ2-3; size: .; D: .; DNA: TGTGCCAGCAGCCTGGTTGGGTCCGCGGGAAATACGCAGTATTTT; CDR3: CASSLVGSAGNTQYF
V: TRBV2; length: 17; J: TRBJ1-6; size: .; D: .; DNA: TGTGCCAGCAGTGACCGACAGACCTACCTCTATAATTCACCCCTCCACTTT; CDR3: CASSDRQTYLYNSPLHF
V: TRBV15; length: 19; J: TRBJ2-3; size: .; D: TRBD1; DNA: TGTGCCACCAGCAGGTCCGCCTTACTCGGGACAGGGTCCCTAGATACGCAGTATTTT; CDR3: CATSRSALLGTGSLDTQYF
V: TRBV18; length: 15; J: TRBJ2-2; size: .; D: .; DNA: TGTGCCAGCTCAGCTAGGGGCCCGAACACCGGGGAGCTGTTTTTT; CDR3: CASSARGPNTGELFF
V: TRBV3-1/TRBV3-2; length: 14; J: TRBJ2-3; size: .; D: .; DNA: TGTGCCAGCAGCCGGGGACATGGAGGAGATACGCAGTATTTT; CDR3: CASSRGHGGDTQYF
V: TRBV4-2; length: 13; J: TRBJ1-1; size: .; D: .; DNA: TGTGCCAGCATCGACCTATCAGGCACTGAAGCTTTCTTT; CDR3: CASIDLSGTEAFF
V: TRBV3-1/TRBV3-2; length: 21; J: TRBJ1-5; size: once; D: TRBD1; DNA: TGTGCCAGCAGCCAAGATATAACCCGGGACAGGGGAAACCTGGGCAATCAGCCCCAGCATTTT; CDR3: CASSQDITRDRGNLGNQPQHF
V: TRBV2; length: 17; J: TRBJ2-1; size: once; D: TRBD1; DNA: TGTGCCAGCAGTCCGGGACAGGGTAGATCGCGGTACAATGAGCAGTTCTTC; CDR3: CASSPGQGRSRYNEQFF
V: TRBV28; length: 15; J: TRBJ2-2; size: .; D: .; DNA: TGTGCCAGCTCGAGCCCGACGGGGAACACCGGGGAGCTGTTTTTT; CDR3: CASSSPTGNTGELFF
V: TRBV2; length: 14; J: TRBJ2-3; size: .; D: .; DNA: TGTGCCACCGGGACGACTAGTCGTGCAGATACGCAGTATTTT; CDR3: CATGTTSRADTQYF
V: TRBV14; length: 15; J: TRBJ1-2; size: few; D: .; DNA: TGTGCCAGCAGCTCAAGGGGTTTTCAAAACTATGGCTACACCTTC; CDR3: CASSSRGFQNYGYTF
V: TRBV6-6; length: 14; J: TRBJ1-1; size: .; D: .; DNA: TGTGCCAGCAGTCTTTATGCGGAGAACACTGAAGCTTTCTTT; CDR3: CASSLYAENTEAFF
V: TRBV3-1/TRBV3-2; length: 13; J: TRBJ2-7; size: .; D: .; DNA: TGTGCCAGCAGCCAGGACTATCTATACGAGCAGTACTTC; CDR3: CASSQDYLYEQYF
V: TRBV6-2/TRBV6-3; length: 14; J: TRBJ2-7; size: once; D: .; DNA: TGTGCCAGCAGTTACGGGGGGGCGGAAAACGAGCAGTACTTC; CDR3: CASSYGGAENEQYF
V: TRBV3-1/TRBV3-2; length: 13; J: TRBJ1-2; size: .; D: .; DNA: TGTGCCAGCAGCCAAGATTTCGGGATGGGCTACACCTTC; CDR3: CASSQDFGMGYTF
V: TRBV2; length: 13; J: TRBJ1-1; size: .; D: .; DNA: TGTGCCAGCAGTCCGGACAACGGAGGGGCAGCTTTCTTT; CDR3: CASSPDNGGAAFF
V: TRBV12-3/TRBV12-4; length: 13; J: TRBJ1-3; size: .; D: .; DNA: TGTGCCAGCAGGACCGGGGAAGGAAACACCATATATTTT; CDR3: CASRTGEGNTIYF
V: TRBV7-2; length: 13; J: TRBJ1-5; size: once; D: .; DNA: TGTGCCAGCTCAAGAATTCGGAATCAGCCCCAGCATTTT; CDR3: CASSRIRNQPQHF
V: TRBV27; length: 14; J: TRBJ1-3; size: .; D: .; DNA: TGTGCCAGCAGGAGAGGATCTCCTGGAAACACCATATATTTT; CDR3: CASRRGSPGNTIYF
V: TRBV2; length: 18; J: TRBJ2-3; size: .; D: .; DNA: TGTGCCAGCAGTGAGCGGTTAGGGACTTCACTAGCTGTCGATACGCAGTATTTT; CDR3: CASSERLGTSLAVDTQYF
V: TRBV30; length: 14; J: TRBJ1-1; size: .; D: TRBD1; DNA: TGTGCCTCCGGACAGGGGGCTTCCGACACTGAAGCTTTCTTT; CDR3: CASGQGASDTEAFF
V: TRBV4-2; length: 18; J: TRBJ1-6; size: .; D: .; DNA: TGTGCCAGCAGCCAGGGAATAGACAGGAGCTCCTATAATTCACCCCTCCACTTT; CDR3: CASSQGIDRSSYNSPLHF
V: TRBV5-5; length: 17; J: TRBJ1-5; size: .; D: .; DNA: TGTGCCAGCAGCTTGGTTCTAAATACAGATGTTAATCAGCCCCAGCATTTT; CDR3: CASSLVLNTDVNQPQHF
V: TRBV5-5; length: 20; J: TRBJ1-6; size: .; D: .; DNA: TGTGCCAGCAGCTACCGGGACAAGTTCCCGAGTAGCTCCTATAATTCACCCCTCCACTTT; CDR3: CASSYRDKFPSSSYNSPLHF
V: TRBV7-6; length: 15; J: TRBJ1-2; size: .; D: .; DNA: TGTGCCAGCAGCCCTGACAGCGCGAGGAACTATGGCTACACCTTC; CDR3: CASSPDSARNYGYTF
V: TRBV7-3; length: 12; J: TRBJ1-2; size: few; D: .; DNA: TGTGCCAGCAGCTTAGACAGATCCGTATACACCTTC; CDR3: CASSLDRSVYTF
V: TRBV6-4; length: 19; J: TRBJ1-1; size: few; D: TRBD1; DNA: TGTGCCAGCAGTGAGAGGGACAGGACCTTTGTAGAGGTGAACACTGAAGCTTTCTTT; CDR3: CASSERDRTFVEVNTEAFF
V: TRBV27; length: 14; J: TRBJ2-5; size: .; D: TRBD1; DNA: TGTGCCAGCAGTTCACAGGGGCTCCAAGAGACCCAGTACTTC; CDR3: CASSSQGLQETQYF
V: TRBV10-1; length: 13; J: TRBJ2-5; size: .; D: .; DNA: TGCGCCAGCAGTGAGTCGCAGGGTAGGACCCAGTACTTC; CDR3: CASSESQGRTQYF
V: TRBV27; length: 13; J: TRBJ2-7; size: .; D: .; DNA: TGTGCCAGCAGTAGAGGCAGCTGGAGCGAGCAGTACTTC; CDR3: CASSRGSWSEQYF
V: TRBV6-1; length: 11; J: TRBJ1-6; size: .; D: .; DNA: TGTGCCAGCAGTGACGGTCCACCCCTCCACTTT; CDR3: CASSDGPPLHF
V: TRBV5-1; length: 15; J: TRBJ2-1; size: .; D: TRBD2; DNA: TGCGCCAGCAGCCCCAGTCTAGCGGGGCCGGGGGAGCAGTTCTTC; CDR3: CASSPSLAGPGEQFF
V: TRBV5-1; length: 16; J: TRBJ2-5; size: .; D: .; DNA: TGCGCCAGCAGCTTGCTTGGACAGCCCCTCCAAGAGACCCAGTACTTC; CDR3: CASSLLGQPLQETQYF
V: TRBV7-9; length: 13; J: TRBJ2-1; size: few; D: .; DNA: TGTGCCAGCAGCACCCAGGGGGGCAGTGAGCAGTTCTTC; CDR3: CASSTQGGSEQFF
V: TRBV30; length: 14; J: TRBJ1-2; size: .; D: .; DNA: TGTGCCTGGAGTGTACGGTGGGGAGAGTATGGCTACACCTTC; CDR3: CAWSVRWGEYGYTF
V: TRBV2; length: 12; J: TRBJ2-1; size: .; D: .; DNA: TGTGCCAGCAGTGTTTCCTACGATGAGCAGTTCTTC; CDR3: CASSVSYDEQFF
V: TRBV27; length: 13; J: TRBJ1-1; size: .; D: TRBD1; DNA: TGTGCCAGCACCAAAACAGGGGACACTGAAGCTTTCTTT; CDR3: CASTKTGDTEAFF
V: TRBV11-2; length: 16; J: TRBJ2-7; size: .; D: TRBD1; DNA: TGTGCCAGCAGCTTAGGGTTCAGGGGGCAACCTTACGAGCAGTACTTC; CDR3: CASSLGFRGQPYEQYF